This T cell receptor beta chain was observed in a study of Graves' ophthalmopathy and Graves' hyperthyroidism. Study-level findings and limits: The blood repertoire also included most expanded thyroid clonotypes above 0.001 frequency.

Other autoimmune diseases, uncontrolled infections, pregnancy or lactation led to the exclusion of patients. Diagnosis relied on clinical symptoms, serum thyroxine, TRAb, thyroid ultrasound and orbital computed tomography. PBMCs had their origin in fresh peripheral blood (over 8.5 ml). Germline CDR1 MNHEY, CDR2 SVGEGT. The CDR3 loop spans 14 amino acids. Trimming left V 2 bases short and J 5 bases short, with 13 bases between. TCR beta CDR3 regions were amplified from RNA transcripts. HTBI primers served in a first-round RT-PCR, which a second-round multiplex PCR followed. TCRdb analysed the multiplex PCR reads with MiXCR anew, one entry per CDR3 protein. The sample holds some 390,000 distinct CDR3 sequences, around 17% seen once. This clonotype was seen many times. Its target is unknown.

Material for sequencing was peripheral blood. The clonotype was recovered from a woman under 30 with Graves' ophthalmopathy. This chain joins TRBV6-2 or TRBV6-3 and TRBJ2-7, with D perhaps matching TRBD1 (5 bases). The CDR3 nucleotides read TGTGCCAGCAGTTACCTCAGGGCCCTCAACGAGCAGTACTTC. This gives the protein CASSYLRALNEQYF.